The entry below describes one TCR beta chain. Its target is not known. Graft specimens yielded both intraepithelial and lamina propria lymphocytes. Only in-frame clones appear in the TCRdb table, and some are missing; sequencing was by immunoSEQ multiplex PCR. The sample includes roughly 20,000 clones, roughly 72% of them seen just once. The data stem from a study of graft-versus-host responses after intestinal transplantation. As for the study in general: Once they had received anti-thymocyte globulin induction, all recipients took tacrolimus and steroids for approximately 3 years. General study results and limits: Analysis identified GvH clones in recipient marrow, with some appearing first in ileum or blood.

The source material was ileum tissue, sampled around 20 days after intestinal transplant. The TCR originated in a human patient who received an intestinal transplant, so some T cells may come from the graft donor.

In DNA, the CDR3 is TGTGCCAGCAGTTACTCGAGGACACCGGGCCCCAATGAGCAGTTCTTC. This sequence encodes CASSYSRTPGPNEQFF. The gene calls are TRBV6-5 and TRBJ2-1; D is perhaps TRBD1 (5 bases). The CDR3 extends over 16 amino acids. Between the trimmed V and J ends, which lost 0 bases and 6 bases, there was a span of 15 bases. The germline gives CDR1 MNHEY, CDR2 SVGAGI.